Sequencing of this T cell receptor beta chain was carried out in a study of cytomegalovirus exposure and HLA in healthy donors (TCRdb year 2017). As for the study more broadly: According to an earlier analysis of around 600 of the donors, about 179 million T cells yielded 117 million unique TCR beta sequences and around 280 Gb of sequence data. An early release that covered roughly 600 HLA-typed donors contained approximately 290 gigabases of sequencing data and tens of millions of unique TCR sequences. The study used immunosequencing to profile the T cell repertoires of hundreds of subjects and linked those repertoires to cytomegalovirus serostatus. The number of donors typed differed by locus, with roughly 620-640 for A, B, C, DRB1 and DQB1, approximately 500 for DQA1, under 610 for DPA1, and roughly 450 for DPB1. The study aimed to test whether cataloging public T cell receptors could reveal signatures of past pathogen exposure. The study combined high-throughput TCR immunosequencing, statistical association of individual TCRs with disease status, and machine learning to predict cytomegalovirus infection status. A later analysis re-examined previously published TCR beta repertoires from hundreds of donors and added high-resolution HLA genotyping to investigate patterns of TCR occurrence. Of the roughly 400 genotyped donors, 81% were placed in the genetic ancestry cluster associated with self-reported Caucasian donors. Every repertoire in the discovery cohort had been generated on one and the same sequencing platform. A later genetic analysis used genome-wide SNP genotypes for about 65% of the roughly 700 donors, treating that subset as a discovery cohort. Among some 400 genotyped donors of the cohort, an average of around 240,000 unique TCR beta nucleotide sequences were sequenced per donor, roughly 20% of them non-productive. Along with the roughly 670-subject first cohort, a separate validation cohort of 120 different subjects was used. About five DR-DQ haplotypes were treated as single units for association and clustering because of strong linkage in the cohort. An earlier analysis of some 500 of the donors applied high-throughput TCR beta sequencing to assess whether each TCR beta V gene segment acted as functional or pseudogenic. HLA typing covered class I and class II loci at four-digit resolution. Donor age, sex, ethnicity and CMV serostatus were collected together with the repertoire data. Rather than using new phenotypic data, the later analysis identified candidate immune exposures from TCR beta sequences and from how often those sequences occurred across donors.

Library preparation used the immunoSEQ multiplex PCR assay. For the multiplex PCR, a mixture combining 60 forward primers for TCR Vbeta segments and 13 reverse primers for TCR Jbeta segments was used. The CDR3 region of rearranged TCR beta genes was amplified from genomic DNA by a multiplex PCR assay. On the Illumina HiSeq System, the amplified TCR beta libraries were sequenced as 87-base-pair reads. The authors' analysis ran thus. Across the 600 to 700 repertoires, a later analysis counted tens of millions of unique TCR beta chains, 8.5 million to 12 million of which were shared by at least two donors. Raw reads were error-corrected and collapsed into unique sequences with a nearest-neighbor algorithm that merged closely related sequences to remove PCR and sequencing errors. To assign V, D and J gene segments, CDR3 sequences were aligned to IMGT reference sequences. For a sequence to be retained, at least a six-nucleotide match to both a V gene segment and a J gene segment was required. A rearrangement counted as productive if the CDR3 had no stop codons and remained in frame with V and J, and every other rearrangement counted as non-productive. CDR3 was defined by IMGT convention, running from the second conserved V-encoded cysteine to the conserved J-encoded phenylalanine. The earlier analysis of more than 450 of the donors excluded sequences that lacked an unambiguous match to a single V gene segment. In an earlier analysis of several hundred of the donors, V segments were called functional above 56.7% productive rearrangements and were called segregating when the between-donor standard deviation exceeded 5%. To diagnose cytomegalovirus status from the catalog of TCR beta chain sequences, a statistical classification framework was built. In a later analysis, V and J genes were assigned by comparing TCR nucleotide sequences against IMGT/GENE-DB human TR gene sequences. The TCRdist pipeline was used in a later analysis to assign CDR3 sequences and most-parsimonious VDJ recombination scenarios. In a later analysis, each TCR beta chain was defined by its CDR3 amino acid sequence together with its V-gene family, and reads without a unique V-gene family were excluded. In a later analysis, fewer than 600 highly shared, low-generation-probability nucleotide sequences were removed to address suspected cross-contamination and a sequencing artifact. In a later analysis, a clonal expansion index for each public chain was calculated from normalized within-repertoire ranks of inferred template counts. Generation probabilities in a later analysis came from a VDJ recombination model fitted to out-of-frame rearrangements, and those results were checked against IGoR. In a later analysis, TCR-TCR, TCR-HLA and TCR-CMV co-occurrence was scored with hypergeometric tests, and a repertoire-size bias correction was applied to TCR pairs. False discovery rates were estimated in a later analysis by permuting HLA or CMV assignments 20 times. In a later analysis, co-occurring TCRs were grouped with DBSCAN, and TCRdist sequence similarity was added when clustering was performed within HLA-allele-positive subsets. For co-occurrence clustering, repertoires with fewer than 30,000 or more than 120,000 public chains were excluded, along with a handful of repertoires with anomalous nucleotide sharing. Drawn from immuneACCESS, this table holds only the in-frame rearrangements with V and J called that TCRdb kept. Clones are partly lost; checked studies trace under half to an unresolved V gene and leave the rest unexplained. D and trimming were read from the DNA, whereas the V and J calls and clone size are those reported in that table. A total of 130,000 to 150,000 clones appear in this sample, 73% of them only once. The ten top clones hold 1.3% of the sample.

V and J are truncated by 0 bases and 6 bases respectively, leaving an intervening sequence of 9 bases. Inclusive of the bounding cysteine and phenylalanine, the CDR3 is 13 residues long. Just the 39-base CDR3 DNA is kept, in frame starting at base 1. From the germline V gene (reference sequence), CDR1 is SGHNT and CDR2 is YYREEE. In total, just over 650 healthy bone marrow donors made up the cohort. Cohort members were all nominally healthy when sampled, although unrecorded immune exposures were likely present. The donor was CMV seronegative and belonged to the group of approximately 320 seronegative cohort members. A peripheral blood sample was provided by each donor, and peripheral blood mononuclear cells were used for TCR beta sequencing. Genomic DNA was extracted from the blood cell samples with the Qiagen DNeasy Blood Extraction Kit. Overall study results and their limits: The study gave a list of 150 to 200 TCR beta chains associated with cytomegalovirus. The classifier was reported to diagnose cytomegalovirus status with high specificity and sensitivity in both the original and validation cohorts. Roughly uniform sequencing depth across donors was assumed in presence/absence analyses, although this assumption may not hold. Because counts were too low, seventeen rarely observed V segments, including chromosome 9 orphons, were excluded from the earlier analysis of 587 of the donors. Because the 87-base-pair reads could not distinguish some IMGT-functional V segments, including TRBV6-2 and TRBV6-3, those segments were excluded. HLA typing was unavailable for some donors at each locus, so association tests used only the typed subset. A cluster of highly shared sequence variants was judged likely to be a technical artifact of the sequencing pipeline. A later analysis found that TCR association rates varied across HLA loci, with DRB1 alleles showing the most associated TCRs and HLA-C alleles the fewest. V-gene and J-gene trimming of TCR beta chains was associated with a missense DCLRE1C variant in a later genetic analysis, and the association was replicated in an independent cohort. Compared with the approximately 710-donor mean, donors in an Asian-associated ancestry cluster had fewer N-insertions in productive TCRs, according to a later genetic analysis. In a later analysis, most CMV-associated TCR beta chains were found to appear HLA-restricted, with HLA associations seemingly driven largely by CMV exposure. A later analysis reported that several top co-occurrence clusters appeared linked to parvovirus B19, influenza, CMV and Epstein-Barr virus. Immune exposure information for the cohort was limited to CMV serostatus. While some public TCRs were present in many individuals, most TCR sequences turned up only very rarely across donors. A few of the identified cytomegalovirus-associated TCR beta chains were confirmed in vitro to be specific for cytomegalovirus antigens. This cohort had only TCR beta chains sequenced, and the lack of alpha or paired-chain data limited which features could be detected. In a later analysis, HLA-associated TCR beta chains showed more clonal expansion and lower generation probabilities than non-associated chains that were equally common. Specific HLA alleles were associated with 15,000 to 20,000 TCR beta sequences at a false discovery rate of 0.05 in a later analysis. It was suggested by the authors that the approach could potentially be generalized to other disease states and immunological phenotypes. A further reported finding was that TCR beta sequences accurately predicted the HLA-A and HLA-B alleles for most subjects in the first cohort. Correlated functional status among segregating V segments might reflect linkage disequilibrium, but an unknown experimental factor could not be ruled out. Assigning TCR associations to individual alleles was difficult when HLA alleles, especially DR and DQ, strongly co-occurred. In an earlier analysis of approximately 600 of the donors, most TCR beta V segments were observed in productive rearrangements about 87% or about 30% of the time, broadly matching IMGT annotations.

A note on this clone: Its antigen has not been determined. No base-level quality is on record; no much larger clone is a single base apart.

The TCR originated in a woman between 40 and 50 years old in good health and CMV-seronegative. Input material: PBMCs. The chain links TRBV5-4 with TRBJ1-2, with an unclear D gene assignment. The CDR3 region has the sequence CASSLATVDGYTF. The sequence in DNA is TGTGCCAGCAGCTTGGCCACAGTGGATGGCTACACCTTC. With all but the CDR3 taken from the reference TRBV5-4 and TRBJ1-2 genes, the full variable domain is: ETGVTQSPTHLIKTRGQQVTLRCSSQSGHNTVSWYQQALGQGPQFIFQYYREEENGRGNFPPRFSGLQFPNYSSELNVNALELDDSALYLCASSLATVDGYTFGSGTRLTVV.